This is a list of T cell receptor beta chains from one sample in a study of T cells after yellow fever vaccination. From the 5' RACE reads, TCRdb called clonotypes with MiXCR, one entry per CDR3 protein. The profile covers 230,000 or so distinct CDR3 sequences, with 3.6% appearing a single time and around 19% taken by the ten largest. The source was PBMCs, collected 15 days after the yellow fever booster vaccination. These receptors all come from a man aged 18 to 30 who received the YFV17D yellow fever vaccine. The CDR3 runs from the conserved cysteine through the conserved F or W. D genes are given only for firm matches. Clone size is stated in some rows and not others, as once, few, many or a class when expanded.

v_call: TRBV6-6; clone_size: many; cdr3_length: 16; j_call: TRBJ2-1; d_call: TRBD2; cdr3_nt: TGTGCCAGCAGGGGGACTAGCGGGGGGGCTTCGTTTGAGCAGTTCTTC; cdr3_aa: CASRGTSGGASFEQFF
v_call: TRBV9; clone_size: many; cdr3_length: 16; j_call: TRBJ2-1; d_call: TRBD2; cdr3_nt: TGTGCCAGCAGCGATCCGACTAGCGGAGCCTACAATGAGCAGTTCTTC; cdr3_aa: CASSDPTSGAYNEQFF
v_call: TRBV9; clone_size: many; cdr3_length: 14; j_call: TRBJ1-2; d_call: -; cdr3_nt: TGTGCCAGCAGCGTAGCTACTGGGGCCCGGGGCTACACCTTC; cdr3_aa: CASSVATGARGYTF
v_call: TRBV5-1; clone_size: many; cdr3_length: 14; j_call: TRBJ1-1; d_call: -; cdr3_nt: TGCGCCAGCAGCTTCCCGGGCAGGAACACTGAAGCTTTCTTT; cdr3_aa: CASSFPGRNTEAFF
v_call: TRBV2; clone_size: many; cdr3_length: 16; j_call: TRBJ1-2; d_call: -; cdr3_nt: TGTGCCAGCGGCTACGGACCAGGGAGTTATTCTGGAGGCTACACCTTC; cdr3_aa: CASGYGPGSYSGGYTF
v_call: TRBV18; clone_size: many; cdr3_length: 16; j_call: TRBJ1-3; d_call: -; cdr3_nt: TGTGCCAGCTCTCTCGGACAGCGCTTCTCTGGAAACACCATATATTTT; cdr3_aa: CASSLGQRFSGNTIYF
v_call: TRBV5-1; clone_size: many; cdr3_length: 17; j_call: TRBJ1-6; d_call: TRBD1; cdr3_nt: TGCGCCAGCAGCTCCTTCGGTTCAGGGGGCGCGGATTCACCCCTCCACTTT; cdr3_aa: CASSSFGSGGADSPLHF
v_call: TRBV4-2; clone_size: many; cdr3_length: 18; j_call: TRBJ2-1; d_call: -; cdr3_nt: TGTGCCAGCAGCCAAGATCGGGCGGGGGCCCACTCCTACAATGAGCAGTTCTTC; cdr3_aa: CASSQDRAGAHSYNEQFF
v_call: TRBV29-1; clone_size: many; cdr3_length: 12; j_call: TRBJ2-1; d_call: -; cdr3_nt: TGCAGCGTTGTTCGGCAGCAAAATGAGCAGTTCTTC; cdr3_aa: CSVVRQQNEQFF
v_call: TRBV19; clone_size: many; cdr3_length: 15; j_call: TRBJ1-5; d_call: -; cdr3_nt: TGTGCCAGTAGTCCCGGGGGAGGGCGTGGTCAGCCCCAGCATTTT; cdr3_aa: CASSPGGGRGQPQHF
v_call: TRBV5-4; clone_size: many; cdr3_length: 15; j_call: TRBJ2-7; d_call: TRBD2; cdr3_nt: TGTGCCAGCAGTTTCCCAGGACTAGCTTCCTACGAGCAGTACTTC; cdr3_aa: CASSFPGLASYEQYF
v_call: TRBV7-9; clone_size: many; cdr3_length: 15; j_call: TRBJ2-1; d_call: TRBD2; cdr3_nt: TGTGCCAGCAGCTTAGTGTTGGGACTACCCAATGAGCAGTTCTTC; cdr3_aa: CASSLVLGLPNEQFF
v_call: TRBV9; clone_size: few; cdr3_length: 15; j_call: TRBJ2-7; d_call: -; cdr3_nt: TGTGCCAGCAGCGTTTACAGCTCCCAATCCTACGAGCAGTACTTC; cdr3_aa: CASSVYSSQSYEQYF
v_call: TRBV4-2; clone_size: -; cdr3_length: 16; j_call: TRBJ2-2; d_call: -; cdr3_nt: TGTGCCAGCAGCCATTCTCCCCAGGAGAGGACCGGGGAGCTGTTTTTT; cdr3_aa: CASSHSPQERTGELFF
v_call: TRBV19; clone_size: many; cdr3_length: 14; j_call: TRBJ2-3; d_call: -; cdr3_nt: TGTGCCAGTAGAGATGGGCAAGGCACAGATACGCAGTATTTT; cdr3_aa: CASRDGQGTDTQYF
v_call: TRBV5-5; clone_size: many; cdr3_length: 17; j_call: TRBJ2-1; d_call: TRBD2; cdr3_nt: TGTGCCAGCAGCTTGCGTTTAGCGGGACGAGGGTACAATGAGCAGTTCTTC; cdr3_aa: CASSLRLAGRGYNEQFF
v_call: TRBV5-4; clone_size: many; cdr3_length: 13; j_call: TRBJ2-3; d_call: -; cdr3_nt: TGTGCCAGCAGTACTAAGGGAAGGGGTACGCAGTATTTT; cdr3_aa: CASSTKGRGTQYF
v_call: TRBV20-1; clone_size: many; cdr3_length: 16; j_call: TRBJ2-1; d_call: TRBD2; cdr3_nt: TGCAGTGCTAGAGATCTCCTAGCGGGGACCTACAATGAGCAGTTCTTC; cdr3_aa: CSARDLLAGTYNEQFF
v_call: TRBV5-1; clone_size: many; cdr3_length: 14; j_call: TRBJ2-3; d_call: -; cdr3_nt: TGCGCCAGCAGCTTTGACGGACCCACAGATACGCAGTATTTT; cdr3_aa: CASSFDGPTDTQYF
v_call: TRBV10-3; clone_size: many; cdr3_length: 15; j_call: TRBJ2-5; d_call: -; cdr3_nt: TGTGCCATCAGTGCCCTGCGGGGGCTTCTAGGGACCCAGTACTTC; cdr3_aa: CAISALRGLLGTQYF
v_call: TRBV5-1; clone_size: many; cdr3_length: 14; j_call: TRBJ1-1; d_call: -; cdr3_nt: TGCGCCAGCAGCTTTGGGGGGTCGGACACTGAAGCTTTCTTT; cdr3_aa: CASSFGGSDTEAFF
v_call: TRBV7-2; clone_size: -; cdr3_length: 15; j_call: TRBJ2-3; d_call: -; cdr3_nt: TGTGCCAGCAGCCCTTCCGGGGGGCCCAACGATACGCAGTATTTT; cdr3_aa: CASSPSGGPNDTQYF
v_call: TRBV19; clone_size: -; cdr3_length: 14; j_call: TRBJ2-1; d_call: -; cdr3_nt: TGTGCCAGCAGTCTGGGAAACGGGCGGAGTGAGCAGTTCTTC; cdr3_aa: CASSLGNGRSEQFF
v_call: TRBV7-2; clone_size: many; cdr3_length: 14; j_call: TRBJ1-1; d_call: -; cdr3_nt: TGTGCCAGCAGCTACAGAGTCGAGGGTCCTGAAGCTTTCTTT; cdr3_aa: CASSYRVEGPEAFF
v_call: TRBV29-1; clone_size: many; cdr3_length: 14; j_call: TRBJ2-6; d_call: TRBD1; cdr3_nt: TGCAGCGCAAGCGACAGGGCTGGGGCCAACGTCCTGACTTTC; cdr3_aa: CSASDRAGANVLTF
v_call: TRBV7-9; clone_size: many; cdr3_length: 13; j_call: TRBJ1-2; d_call: TRBD1; cdr3_nt: TGTGCCAGCACCAGGGACAGAAACTATGGCTACACCTTC; cdr3_aa: CASTRDRNYGYTF
v_call: TRBV5-6; clone_size: many; cdr3_length: 10; j_call: TRBJ2-3; d_call: -; cdr3_nt: TGTGCCAGCAGCGGGTATACGCAGTATTTT; cdr3_aa: CASSGYTQYF
v_call: TRBV19; clone_size: few; cdr3_length: 15; j_call: TRBJ2-7; d_call: -; cdr3_nt: TGTGCCAGTAGTACCCACAGGGAATTAGGAAGCGAGCAGTACTTC; cdr3_aa: CASSTHRELGSEQYF
v_call: TRBV6-1; clone_size: many; cdr3_length: 16; j_call: TRBJ2-3; d_call: TRBD1; cdr3_nt: TGTGCCAGCAGTCCCTTGGGGGACAGGGGGCCAGATACGCAGTATTTT; cdr3_aa: CASSPLGDRGPDTQYF
v_call: TRBV4-1; clone_size: many; cdr3_length: 16; j_call: TRBJ2-5; d_call: TRBD2; cdr3_nt: TGTGCCAGCAGCCAAGGACTAGCGGGGGGCCAAGAGACCCAGTACTTC; cdr3_aa: CASSQGLAGGQETQYF
v_call: TRBV20-1; clone_size: many; cdr3_length: 14; j_call: TRBJ1-3; d_call: -; cdr3_nt: TGCAGTGCTAGAATCGCTTTCTCTGGAAACACCATATATTTT; cdr3_aa: CSARIAFSGNTIYF
v_call: TRBV5-1; clone_size: many; cdr3_length: 16; j_call: TRBJ2-3; d_call: -; cdr3_nt: TGCGCCAGCAGCTTCCGAGCGGGGACAAGCACAGATACGCAGTATTTT; cdr3_aa: CASSFRAGTSTDTQYF
v_call: TRBV5-1; clone_size: many; cdr3_length: 15; j_call: TRBJ2-5; d_call: -; cdr3_nt: TGCGCCAGCAGCTTGGCCCTGGCCGGAGGAGAGACCCAGTACTTC; cdr3_aa: CASSLALAGGETQYF
v_call: TRBV18; clone_size: many; cdr3_length: 15; j_call: TRBJ2-5; d_call: -; cdr3_nt: TGTGCCAGCTCACCACCTGTCGGACTTCAAGAGACCCAGTACTTC; cdr3_aa: CASSPPVGLQETQYF
v_call: TRBV7-9; clone_size: many; cdr3_length: 18; j_call: TRBJ2-1; d_call: TRBD2; cdr3_nt: TGTGCCAGCAGCTTACTCTCCGCGGGGCGGGGGGCGCACAATGAGCAGTTCTTC; cdr3_aa: CASSLLSAGRGAHNEQFF
v_call: TRBV6-5; clone_size: many; cdr3_length: 17; j_call: TRBJ1-2; d_call: -; cdr3_nt: TGTGCCAGCAGTTACTCGTGGACTCTCGGGCGAGGCTATGGCTACACCTTC; cdr3_aa: CASSYSWTLGRGYGYTF